The 8 T cell receptor beta chains below were found in one sample sequenced in a study of Ad26.COV2.S vaccination and SARS-CoV-2 variants. Noted treatment: 15 to 20 received Ad26.COV2.S at low or high dose, single or two shots; five or six received placebo; per-sample allocation not given. Sample collection was performed on day 63 after the first vaccine or placebo injection. Using immunoSEQ multiplex PCR, the repertoire was profiled, and TCRdb retains in-frame clones only, with some absent. The sample shows some 400,000 clones, approximately 90% of them seen only once. The sequencing used peripheral blood, collected in a trial of Ad26.COV2.S vaccine versus placebo. The source is a person aged 18-60 years who received the Ad26.COV2.S COVID-19 vaccine or a placebo.

V is TRBV7-9 and J is TRBJ2-7; 12 nucleotides agree with TRBD2. J was trimmed by 5 bases and V by 5 bases; bases with no gene match: 7. The CDR3 is 15 residues long. Germline CDR1 and CDR2: SEHNR and FQNEAQ (reference sequence). The CDR3 bases are TGTGCCAGCAGCCTCACTAGCGGGAGGATCCACGAGCAGTACTTC. Translated: CASSLTSGRIHEQYF.

J is TRBJ2-7 and V is TRBV19, with TRBD1 identical over 7 bases. Germline V gives CDR1 LNHDA, CDR2 SQIVND (reference sequence). The CDR3 is made up of 14 amino acids. V trimming: 4 bases; J trimming: 2 bases; junction bases outside the gene matches: 5. The CDR3 reads CASSSQGQTYEQYF. CDR3 DNA: TGTGCCAGTAGTAGCCAGGGACAGACCTACGAGCAGTACTTC. The whole variable domain, remainder taken from reference TRBV19 and TRBJ2-7, is DGGITQSPKYLFRKEGQNVTLSCEQNLNHDAMYWYRQDPGQGLRLIYYSQIVNDFQKGDIAEGYSVSREKKESFPLTVTSAQKNPTAFYLCASSSQGQTYEQYFGPGTRLTVT.

In its sample, this clone was seen once. The chain links TRBV10-2 to TRBJ2-2, with a tentative D call TRBD2 (5 bases). Germline CDR1 reads WSHSY; CDR2 reads SAAADI. The CDR3 spans 13 residues. V dropped 6 bases and J dropped 3 bases, with 8 bases sitting between them. The CDR3 region is CASRSGDTGELFF. In nucleotides, the CDR3 is TGCGCCAGCAGGAGCGGCGACACCGGGGAGCTGTTTTTT.

The genes are TRBV5-4 and TRBJ1-1, with TRBD1 identical over 7 bases. Germline-derived CDR1 and CDR2 are SGHNT and YYREEE (reference sequence). V lost 3 bases and J lost 0; bases outside the gene matches: 2. The CDR3 is 14 amino acids. CDR3: CASSSGQMNTEAFF. DNA of the CDR3: TGTGCCAGCAGCTCGGGACAGATGAACACTGAAGCTTTCTTT.

The gene calls are TRBV4-1 and TRBJ1-1, with 7 positions matching TRBD1. Per the germline V gene, CDR1 is MGHRA and CDR2 is YSYEKL. CDR3 length: 16 amino acids. Germline trimming cut 0 bases from V and 4 bases from J; bases unmatched to any gene: 8. In DNA form, the CDR3 reads TGCGCCAGCAGCCAAGAAAGGACAGGCGGGGTCACTGAAGCTTTCTTT. It is translated as CASSQERTGGVTEAFF.

The chain has TRBV9 and TRBJ2-7; D gene unclear. CDR3 length: 15 amino acids. Germline loops: CDR1 SGDLS, CDR2 YYNGEE. Trimming cost V 3 bases and J 1 base, with 14 bases left between them. The CDR3 reads CASSEGPVVSYEQYF. CDR3 bases: TGTGCCAGCAGCGAGGGTCCAGTAGTATCCTACGAGCAGTACTTC.

This chain uses TRBV11-3 with TRBJ2-2, with D perhaps matching TRBD1 (5 bases). The germline gives CDR1 SGHNT, CDR2 YENEEA. The CDR3 spans 15 residues. Trimming removed 6 bases from V and 1 base from J, with 12 bases in between. Here the CDR3 reads CASSRFTGNTGELFF. Written as DNA, the CDR3 is TGTGCCAGCAGTAGATTCACAGGGAACACCGGGGAGCTGTTTTTT.

The chain employs TRBV7-9 and TRBJ2-6; D may correspond to TRBD1 or TRBD2 (5 bases each). Germline CDR1 is SEHNR and CDR2 is FQNEAQ (reference sequence). V was shortened by 1 base and J by 13 bases, with 23 bases between the two germline ends. This CDR3 comprises 17 residues. The DNA of the CDR3 is TGTGCCAGCAGCTTAGAGGGAGTTGGGACGCCCTTTGTTGTCCTGACTTTC. It translates to CASSLEGVGTPFVVLTF. Full variable domain (outside the CDR3, taken from reference TRBV7-9 and TRBJ2-6): DTGVSQNPRHKITKRGQNVTFRCDPISEHNRLYWYRQTLGQGPEFLTYFQNEAQLEKSRLLSDRFSAERPKGSFSTLEIQRTEQGDSAMYLCASSLEGVGTPFVVLTFGAGSRLTVL.